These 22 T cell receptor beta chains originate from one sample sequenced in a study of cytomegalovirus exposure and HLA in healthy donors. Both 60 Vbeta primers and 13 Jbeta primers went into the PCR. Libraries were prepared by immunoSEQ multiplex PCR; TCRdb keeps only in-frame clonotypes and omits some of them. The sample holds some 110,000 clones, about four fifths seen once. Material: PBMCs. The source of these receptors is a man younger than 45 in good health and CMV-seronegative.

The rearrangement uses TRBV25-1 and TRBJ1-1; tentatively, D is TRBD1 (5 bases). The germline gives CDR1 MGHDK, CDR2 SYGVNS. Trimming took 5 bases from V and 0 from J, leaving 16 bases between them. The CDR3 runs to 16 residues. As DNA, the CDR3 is TGTGCCAGCAGTAGGACGACCCGGGGGATGAACACTGAAGCTTTCTTT. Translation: CASSRTTRGMNTEAFF.

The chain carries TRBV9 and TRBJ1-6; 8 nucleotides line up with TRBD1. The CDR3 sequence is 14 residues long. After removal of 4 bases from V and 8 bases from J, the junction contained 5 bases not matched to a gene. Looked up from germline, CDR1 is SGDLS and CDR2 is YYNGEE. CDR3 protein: CASSTTGVDSPLHF. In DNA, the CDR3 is TGTGCCAGCAGCACGACAGGGGTAGATTCACCCCTCCACTTT.

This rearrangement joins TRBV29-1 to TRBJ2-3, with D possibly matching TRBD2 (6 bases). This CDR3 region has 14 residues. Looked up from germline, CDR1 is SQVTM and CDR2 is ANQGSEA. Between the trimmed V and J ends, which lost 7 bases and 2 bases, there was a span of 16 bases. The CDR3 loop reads CSGRRASFTDTQYF. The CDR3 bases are TGCAGCGGTAGGAGGGCGAGTTTCACAGATACGCAGTATTTT.

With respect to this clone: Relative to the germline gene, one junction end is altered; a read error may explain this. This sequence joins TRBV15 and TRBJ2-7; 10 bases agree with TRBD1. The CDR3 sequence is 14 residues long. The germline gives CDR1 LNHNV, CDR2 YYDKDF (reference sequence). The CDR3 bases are TGTGCCTCTAAGGAGGGACAGGGGTACTACGAGCAGCACTTC. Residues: CASKEGQGYYEQHF.

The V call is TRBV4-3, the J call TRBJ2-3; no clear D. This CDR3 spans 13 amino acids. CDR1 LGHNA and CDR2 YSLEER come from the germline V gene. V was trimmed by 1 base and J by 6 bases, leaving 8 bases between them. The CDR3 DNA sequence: TGCGCCAGCAGCCAAGTTAGCTTGGATACGCAGTATTTT. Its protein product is CASSQVSLDTQYF.

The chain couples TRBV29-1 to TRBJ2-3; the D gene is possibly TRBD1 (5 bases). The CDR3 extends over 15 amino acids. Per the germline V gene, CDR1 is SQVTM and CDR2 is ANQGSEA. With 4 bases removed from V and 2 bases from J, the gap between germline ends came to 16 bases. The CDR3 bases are TGCAGCGTTGGTTCAGCAGACAGAGTCACAGATACGCAGTATTTT. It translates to CSVGSADRVTDTQYF.

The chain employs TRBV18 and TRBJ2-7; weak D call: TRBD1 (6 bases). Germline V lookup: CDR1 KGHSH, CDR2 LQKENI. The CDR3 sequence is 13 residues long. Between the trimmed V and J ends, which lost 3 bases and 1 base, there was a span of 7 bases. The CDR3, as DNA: TGTGCCAGCTCACCGACAGGATCCTACGAGCAGTACTTC. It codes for CASSPTGSYEQYF.

CDR3 sequence: CASSPDRDPRDYNSPLHF. In nucleotides, the CDR3 is TGTGCCAGCAGCCCTGACCGAGATCCACGGGACTATAATTCACCCCTCCACTTT. The J gene is TRBJ1-6, the V gene TRBV7-9; D not certain. The CDR3 totals 18 residues. CDR1 SEHNR and CDR2 FQNEAQ come from the germline V gene (reference sequence). Trimming cost V 5 bases and J 3 bases, with 20 bases left between them.

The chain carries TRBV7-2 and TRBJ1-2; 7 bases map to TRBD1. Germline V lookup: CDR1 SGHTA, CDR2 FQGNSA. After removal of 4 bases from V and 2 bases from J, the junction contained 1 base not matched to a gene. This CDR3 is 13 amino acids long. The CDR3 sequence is CASSSGQNYGYTF. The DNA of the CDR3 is TGTGCCAGCAGCTCGGGACAGAACTATGGCTACACCTTC.

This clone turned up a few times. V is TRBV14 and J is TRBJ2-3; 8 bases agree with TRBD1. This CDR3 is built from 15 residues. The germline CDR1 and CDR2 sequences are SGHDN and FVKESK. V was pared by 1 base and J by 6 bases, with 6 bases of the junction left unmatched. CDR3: CASSQAQGGFDTQYF. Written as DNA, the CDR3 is TGTGCCAGCAGCCAAGCACAGGGGGGCTTCGATACGCAGTATTTT.

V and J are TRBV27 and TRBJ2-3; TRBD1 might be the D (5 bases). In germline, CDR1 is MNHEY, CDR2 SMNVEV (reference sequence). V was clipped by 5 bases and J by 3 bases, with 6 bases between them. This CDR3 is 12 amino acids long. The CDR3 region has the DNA TGTGCCAGCAGTCAGGGTACAGATACGCAGTATTTT. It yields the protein CASSQGTDTQYF.

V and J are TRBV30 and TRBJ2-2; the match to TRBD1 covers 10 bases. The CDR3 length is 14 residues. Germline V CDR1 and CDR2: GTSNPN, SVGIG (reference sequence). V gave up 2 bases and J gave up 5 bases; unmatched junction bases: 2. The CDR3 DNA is TGTGCCTGGAGTTGGACAGGGGGGACCGGGGAGCTGTTTTTT. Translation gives CAWSWTGGTGELFF.

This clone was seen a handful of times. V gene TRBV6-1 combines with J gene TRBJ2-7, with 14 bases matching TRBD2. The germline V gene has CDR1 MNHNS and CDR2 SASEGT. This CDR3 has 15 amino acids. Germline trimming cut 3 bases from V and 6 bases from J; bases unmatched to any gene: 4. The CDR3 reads CASSDPGLAGVEQYF. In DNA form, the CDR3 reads TGTGCCAGCAGTGATCCGGGACTAGCGGGAGTCGAGCAGTACTTC.

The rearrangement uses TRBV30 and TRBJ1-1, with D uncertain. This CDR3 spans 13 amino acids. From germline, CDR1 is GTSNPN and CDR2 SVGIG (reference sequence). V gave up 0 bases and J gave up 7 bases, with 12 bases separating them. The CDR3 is CAWSVQSRLEAFF. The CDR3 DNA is TGTGCCTGGAGTGTACAGTCCCGCCTTGAAGCTTTCTTT. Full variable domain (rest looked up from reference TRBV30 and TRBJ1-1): SQTIHQWPATLVQPVGSPLSLECTVEGTSNPNLYWYRQAAGRGLQLLFYSVGIGQISSEVPQNLSASRPQDRQFILSSKKLLLSDSGFYLCAWSVQSRLEAFFGQGTRLTVV.

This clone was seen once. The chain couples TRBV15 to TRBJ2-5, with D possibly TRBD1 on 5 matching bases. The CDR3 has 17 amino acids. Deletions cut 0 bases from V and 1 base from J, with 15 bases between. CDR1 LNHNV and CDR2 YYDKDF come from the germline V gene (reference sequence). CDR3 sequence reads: CATSRDSESRVQETQYF. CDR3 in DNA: TGTGCCACCAGCAGAGATTCAGAAAGCAGGGTCCAAGAGACCCAGTACTTC.

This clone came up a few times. For the CDR3, the DNA is TGTGCCAGCAGCTCTTCGACAGGGAGTAGGATGAACACTGAAGCTTTCTTT. Translation gives CASSSSTGSRMNTEAFF. J is TRBJ1-1 and V is TRBV5-4, with 7 bases that match TRBD1. The germline V gene encodes CDR1 SGHNT and CDR2 YYREEE (reference sequence). This CDR3 has 17 amino acids. The J segment lost 0 bases and the V segment lost 3 bases, leaving 11 bases of the junction unmatched.

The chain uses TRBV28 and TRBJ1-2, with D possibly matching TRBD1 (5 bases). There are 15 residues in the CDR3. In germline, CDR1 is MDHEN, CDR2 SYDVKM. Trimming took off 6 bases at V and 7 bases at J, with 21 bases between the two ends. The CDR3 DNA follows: TGTGCCAGCAGCACCCCCTGGGGGGATAGCGGTGGCTACACCTTC. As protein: CASSTPWGDSGGYTF.

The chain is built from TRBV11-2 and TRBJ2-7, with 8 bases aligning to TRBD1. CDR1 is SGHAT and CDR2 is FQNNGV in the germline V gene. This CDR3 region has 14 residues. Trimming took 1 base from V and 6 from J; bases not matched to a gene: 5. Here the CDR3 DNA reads TGTGCCAGCAGCTTAGGGCAGGGGGCCAGCGAGCAGTACTTC. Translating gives CASSLGQGASEQYF.

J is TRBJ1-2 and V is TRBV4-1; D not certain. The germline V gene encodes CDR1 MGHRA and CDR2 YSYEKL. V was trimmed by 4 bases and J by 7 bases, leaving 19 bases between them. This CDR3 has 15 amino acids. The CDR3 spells CASSPTLTRVGGYTF. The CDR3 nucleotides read TGCGCCAGCAGCCCGACCCTTACTAGAGTTGGTGGCTACACCTTC.

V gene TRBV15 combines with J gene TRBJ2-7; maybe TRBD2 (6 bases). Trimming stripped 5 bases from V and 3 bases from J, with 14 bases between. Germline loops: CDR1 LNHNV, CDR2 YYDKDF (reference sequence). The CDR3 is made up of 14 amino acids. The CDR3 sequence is CATSAGRSIYEQYF. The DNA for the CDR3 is TGTGCCACCAGCGCGGGACGCAGTATCTACGAGCAGTACTTC.

This CDR3 is CASRGPGYKGYGYTF. CDR3 DNA sequence: TGTGCCAGCCGCGGTCCAGGGTATAAGGGCTATGGCTACACCTTC. This chain joins TRBV11-2 and TRBJ1-2; the D gene is possibly TRBD1 (5 bases). The CDR3 totals 15 residues. Per the germline V gene, CDR1 is SGHAT and CDR2 is FQNNGV. V lost 8 bases, J lost 4 bases, and 20 bases lay in between.

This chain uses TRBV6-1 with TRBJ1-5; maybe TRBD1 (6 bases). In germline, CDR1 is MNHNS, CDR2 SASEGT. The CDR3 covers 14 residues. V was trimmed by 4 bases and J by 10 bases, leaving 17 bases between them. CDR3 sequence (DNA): TGTGCCAGCAGTGTTGAGGGGGGGCGCGCACCCCAGCATTTT. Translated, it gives CASSVEGGRAPQHF.